Given below is one T cell receptor (beta chain) in context. Its antigen is undetermined. The CDR3 totals 17 residues. CDR1 is SEHNR and CDR2 is FQNEAQ in the germline V gene (reference sequence). The germline V and J ends were trimmed by 1 base and 0 bases, with 13 bases remaining between them. Only in-frame clones appear in the TCRdb table, and some are missing; sequencing was by immunoSEQ multiplex PCR. The profile shows about 83,000 clones, roughly 84% of them singletons. This specimen belongs to a study of OX40 agonist ivuxolimab in advanced cancers. On the study more broadly: The patients received agonistic anti-OX40 (CD134) antibody ivuxolimab.

Study-level results: No antigen was identified for the clonally expanded peripheral T cells.

V and J are TRBV7-9 and TRBJ1-5, with D tentatively TRBD1 (5 bases). The TCR comes from an adult with an advanced solid tumor such as melanoma, head and neck, liver or kidney cancer. The sample here was CD4+ or CD8+ T cells sorted from blood, taken in a trial of the OX40 agonist ivuxolimab. CDR3 in amino acids: CASSLVSLDSSNQPQHF. The DNA of the CDR3 is TGTGCCAGCAGCTTAGTATCCCTTGACAGTAGCAATCAGCCCCAGCATTTT.